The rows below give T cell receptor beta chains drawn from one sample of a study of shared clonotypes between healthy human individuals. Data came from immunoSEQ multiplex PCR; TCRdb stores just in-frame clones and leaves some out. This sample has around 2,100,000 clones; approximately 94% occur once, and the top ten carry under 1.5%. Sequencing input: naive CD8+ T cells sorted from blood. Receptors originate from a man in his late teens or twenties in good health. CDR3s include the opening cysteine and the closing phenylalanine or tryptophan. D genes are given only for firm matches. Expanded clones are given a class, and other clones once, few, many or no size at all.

CDR3aa: CASSPNSGELFF
CDR3nt: TGTGCCAGCAGTCCTAACTCCGGGGAGCTGTTTTTT
d_gene: -
j_gene: TRBJ2-2
len: 12
abundance: -
v_gene: TRBV6-5

CDR3aa: CASSLQGARPISYEQYF
CDR3nt: TGTGCCAGCAGTTTACAGGGGGCGCGGCCGATTTCCTACGAGCAGTACTTC
d_gene: TRBD1
j_gene: TRBJ2-7
len: 17
abundance: -
v_gene: TRBV27

CDR3aa: CAWENQGTDTQYF
CDR3nt: TGTGCCTGGGAGAACCAGGGCACAGATACGCAGTATTTT
d_gene: -
j_gene: TRBJ2-3
len: 13
abundance: -
v_gene: TRBV30

CDR3aa: CATSSGGSGRGTYEQYF
CDR3nt: TGTGCCACCAGCAGCGGTGGTAGCGGGCGCGGCACCTACGAGCAGTACTTC
d_gene: TRBD2
j_gene: TRBJ2-7
len: 17
abundance: -
v_gene: TRBV15

CDR3aa: CASSQGGLAGLSYEQYF
CDR3nt: TGCGCCAGCAGCCAAGGGGGGCTAGCGGGCCTCTCCTACGAGCAGTACTTC
d_gene: TRBD2
j_gene: TRBJ2-7
len: 17
abundance: -
v_gene: TRBV4-1

CDR3aa: CASSWTSGSWTDTQYF
CDR3nt: TGTGCCAGCAGCTGGACTAGCGGGAGTTGGACAGATACGCAGTATTTT
d_gene: TRBD2
j_gene: TRBJ2-3
len: 16
abundance: -
v_gene: TRBV7-9

CDR3aa: CASSLGPKLVSGNTIYF
CDR3nt: TGTGCCAGCAGCTTAGGTCCGAAGTTGGTCTCTGGAAACACCATATATTTT
d_gene: -
j_gene: TRBJ1-3
len: 17
abundance: -
v_gene: TRBV13

CDR3aa: CASSDPGQPNTGELFF
CDR3nt: TGTGCCAGCAGTGACCCGGGACAACCGAACACCGGGGAGCTGTTTTTT
d_gene: -
j_gene: TRBJ2-2
len: 16
abundance: few
v_gene: TRBV6-1

CDR3aa: CAWTPTVEAFF
CDR3nt: TGTGCCTGGACCCCGACAGTTGAAGCTTTCTTT
d_gene: -
j_gene: TRBJ1-1
len: 11
abundance: -
v_gene: TRBV30

CDR3aa: CASSVNGNQPQHF
CDR3nt: TGTGCCAGCAGCGTGAACGGCAATCAGCCCCAGCATTTT
d_gene: -
j_gene: TRBJ1-5
len: 13
abundance: once
v_gene: TRBV9

CDR3aa: CASSLLQGIVSPLHF
CDR3nt: TGTGCCAGCAGCTTGTTGCAGGGTATAGTTTCACCCCTCCACTTT
d_gene: -
j_gene: TRBJ1-6
len: 15
abundance: -
v_gene: TRBV5-5

CDR3aa: CASSFSDAQRGNEQFF
CDR3nt: TGTGCCAGCAGCTTTTCGGACGCCCAGCGGGGCAATGAGCAGTTCTTC
d_gene: TRBD2
j_gene: TRBJ2-1
len: 16
abundance: -
v_gene: TRBV7-8

CDR3aa: CASSYSKGQGPLALHF
CDR3nt: TGTGCCAGCAGTTACTCAAAGGGACAGGGCCCCTTGGCCCTCCACTTT
d_gene: TRBD1
j_gene: TRBJ1-6
len: 16
abundance: once
v_gene: TRBV6-6

CDR3aa: CASSFGPLGYTF
CDR3nt: TGTGCCAGCAGCTTTGGCCCTCTCGGCTACACCTTC
d_gene: -
j_gene: TRBJ1-2
len: 12
abundance: few
v_gene: TRBV5-4

CDR3aa: CASSLGTGSSYNSPLHF
CDR3nt: TGTGCCAGCAGTTTAGGGACAGGTAGCTCCTATAATTCACCCCTCCACTTT
d_gene: TRBD1
j_gene: TRBJ1-6
len: 17
abundance: -
v_gene: TRBV27

CDR3aa: CASSLRGSAYNEQFF
CDR3nt: TGTGCCAGCAGTTTGAGGGGGTCGGCCTACAATGAGCAGTTCTTC
d_gene: -
j_gene: TRBJ2-1
len: 15
abundance: -
v_gene: TRBV28

CDR3aa: CASSMGTSGEAFF
CDR3nt: TGTGCCAGCAGCATGGGGACCAGCGGTGAAGCTTTCTTT
d_gene: -
j_gene: TRBJ1-1
len: 13
abundance: once
v_gene: TRBV7-9

CDR3aa: CASSPTVAFTDTQYF
CDR3nt: TGTGCCAGCAGCCCCACTGTCGCATTTACAGATACGCAGTATTTT
d_gene: -
j_gene: TRBJ2-3
len: 15
abundance: -
v_gene: TRBV14

CDR3aa: CATSEGSGLASIEQYF
CDR3nt: TGTGCCACCAGCGAGGGGTCTGGACTAGCGTCCATCGAGCAGTACTTC
d_gene: TRBD2
j_gene: TRBJ2-7
len: 16
abundance: -
v_gene: TRBV15

CDR3aa: CASSQDFPREETQYF
CDR3nt: TGCGCCAGCAGCCAAGATTTCCCACGGGAGGAGACCCAGTACTTC
d_gene: -
j_gene: TRBJ2-5
len: 15
abundance: -
v_gene: TRBV4-3

CDR3aa: CASSYSDDRTEAFF
CDR3nt: TGTGCCAGCAGTTACTCGGATGATAGAACTGAAGCTTTCTTT
d_gene: -
j_gene: TRBJ1-1
len: 14
abundance: -
v_gene: TRBV6-6

CDR3aa: CASSDSGVRGYTF
CDR3nt: TGTGCCAGCAGCGACTCAGGGGTTCGAGGCTACACCTTC
d_gene: -
j_gene: TRBJ1-2
len: 13
abundance: -
v_gene: TRBV7-8

CDR3aa: CASSLDRNTGELFF
CDR3nt: TGTGCCAGCAGCTTGGACAGGAACACCGGGGAGCTGTTTTTT
d_gene: -
j_gene: TRBJ2-2
len: 14
abundance: once
v_gene: TRBV5-6

CDR3aa: CATYGGDGSYEQYF
CDR3nt: TGTGCCACCTACGGGGGGGACGGATCCTACGAGCAGTACTTC
d_gene: TRBD2
j_gene: TRBJ2-7
len: 14
abundance: -
v_gene: TRBV2

CDR3aa: CASSVGLGSYEQYF
CDR3nt: TGTGCCAGCAGCGTCGGACTAGGCTCCTACGAGCAGTACTTC
d_gene: TRBD2
j_gene: TRBJ2-7
len: 14
abundance: -
v_gene: TRBV9

CDR3aa: CASSLGGSKLFF
CDR3nt: TGTGCCAGCAGCTTAGGAGGGAGTAAACTGTTTTTT
d_gene: -
j_gene: TRBJ1-4
len: 12
abundance: -
v_gene: TRBV5-6

CDR3aa: CASSLSLGSVFEKLFF
CDR3nt: TGCGCCAGCAGCTTGAGCCTGGGTTCGGTCTTTGAAAAACTGTTTTTT
d_gene: -
j_gene: TRBJ1-4
len: 16
abundance: -
v_gene: TRBV5-1

CDR3aa: CASSAGNLNEQYF
CDR3nt: TGTGCCAGTTCAGCCGGGAATCTCAACGAGCAGTACTTC
d_gene: -
j_gene: TRBJ2-7
len: 13
abundance: -
v_gene: TRBV19

CDR3aa: CATGTPNEQFF
CDR3nt: TGTGCCACAGGGACTCCTAATGAGCAGTTCTTC
d_gene: -
j_gene: TRBJ2-1
len: 11
abundance: once
v_gene: TRBV6-5

CDR3aa: CASSQDWANSNQPQHF
CDR3nt: TGCGCCAGCAGCCAAGATTGGGCCAATAGCAATCAGCCCCAGCATTTT
d_gene: -
j_gene: TRBJ1-5
len: 16
abundance: -
v_gene: TRBV4-1

CDR3aa: CASSPRSLAGPETQYF
CDR3nt: TGTGCCAGCAGCCCCCGTTCACTAGCGGGACCGGAGACCCAGTACTTC
d_gene: TRBD2
j_gene: TRBJ2-5
len: 16
abundance: -
v_gene: TRBV9

CDR3aa: CASSASAGVADTQYF
CDR3nt: TGTGCCAGCAGCGCTTCGGCCGGGGTAGCAGATACGCAGTATTTT
d_gene: -
j_gene: TRBJ2-3
len: 15
abundance: -
v_gene: TRBV7-9

CDR3aa: CASSYHMMDENYGYTF
CDR3nt: TGTGCCAGCAGTTACCATATGATGGACGAAAACTATGGCTACACCTTC
d_gene: -
j_gene: TRBJ1-2
len: 16
abundance: -
v_gene: TRBV6-5

CDR3aa: CAISTGTFPYEQYF
CDR3nt: TGTGCCATCAGCACCGGGACCTTCCCCTACGAGCAGTACTTC
d_gene: -
j_gene: TRBJ2-7
len: 14
abundance: -
v_gene: TRBV10-3

CDR3aa: CAWSLGGGTDTQYF
CDR3nt: TGTGCCTGGAGTTTGGGGGGGGGCACAGATACGCAGTATTTT
d_gene: TRBD2
j_gene: TRBJ2-3
len: 14
abundance: -
v_gene: TRBV30

CDR3aa: CASSLTPARGPNTEAFF
CDR3nt: TGCGCCAGCAGCTTGACCCCCGCCAGGGGGCCGAACACTGAAGCTTTCTTT
d_gene: TRBD1
j_gene: TRBJ1-1
len: 17
abundance: -
v_gene: TRBV5-1

CDR3aa: CASSEWEEKLFF
CDR3nt: TGTGCCAGCAGTGAATGGGAGGAAAAACTGTTTTTT
d_gene: -
j_gene: TRBJ1-4
len: 12
abundance: -
v_gene: TRBV2

CDR3aa: CASSQGRLLSNEQFF
CDR3nt: TGTGCCAGCAGTCAGGGACGACTCCTATCCAATGAGCAGTTCTTC
d_gene: -
j_gene: TRBJ2-1
len: 15
abundance: -
v_gene: TRBV5-6

CDR3aa: CASSQVVDYGYTF
CDR3nt: TGCGCCAGCAGCCAAGTTGTCGACTATGGCTACACCTTC
d_gene: -
j_gene: TRBJ1-2
len: 13
abundance: -
v_gene: TRBV4-1

CDR3aa: CASSEFPAYEQYF
CDR3nt: TGTGCCAGCAGTGAATTCCCAGCCTACGAGCAGTACTTC
d_gene: -
j_gene: TRBJ2-7
len: 13
abundance: -
v_gene: TRBV2

CDR3aa: CSVEEAGSTTGELFF
CDR3nt: TGCAGCGTTGAGGAGGCAGGGAGTACCACCGGGGAGCTGTTTTTT
d_gene: -
j_gene: TRBJ2-2
len: 15
abundance: -
v_gene: TRBV29-1

CDR3aa: CATTGGTLGSYEQYF
CDR3nt: TGTGCCACTACCGGTGGGACTCTTGGTTCCTACGAGCAGTACTTC
d_gene: -
j_gene: TRBJ2-7
len: 15
abundance: -
v_gene: TRBV10-3

CDR3aa: CAGIGNEQYF
CDR3nt: TGTGCCGGCATTGGAAACGAGCAGTACTTC
d_gene: -
j_gene: TRBJ2-7
len: 10
abundance: -
v_gene: TRBV6-6

CDR3aa: CASSHADSTYEQYF
CDR3nt: TGCGCCAGCAGCCACGCGGACAGCACCTACGAGCAGTACTTC
d_gene: -
j_gene: TRBJ2-7
len: 14
abundance: -
v_gene: TRBV4-1

CDR3aa: CASSLDGPNTEAFF
CDR3nt: TGTGCCAGCAGCTTGGACGGACCGAACACTGAAGCTTTCTTT
d_gene: -
j_gene: TRBJ1-1
len: 14
abundance: -
v_gene: TRBV5-6

CDR3aa: CASSHPGLADRESETYEQYF
CDR3nt: TGTGCCAGCAGCCACCCGGGGCTAGCGGACAGGGAGTCTGAAACCTACGAGCAGTACTTC
d_gene: -
j_gene: TRBJ2-7
len: 20
abundance: -
v_gene: TRBV5-4

CDR3aa: CASSPGGWGTEAFF
CDR3nt: TGTGCCAGCAGCCCAGGGGGCTGGGGCACTGAAGCTTTCTTT
d_gene: TRBD1
j_gene: TRBJ1-1
len: 14
abundance: -
v_gene: TRBV9

CDR3aa: CASSYSSAGYNEQFF
CDR3nt: TGTGCCAGCAGTTACTCCTCGGCAGGCTACAATGAGCAGTTCTTC
d_gene: -
j_gene: TRBJ2-1
len: 15
abundance: -
v_gene: TRBV6-5

CDR3aa: CASTTTSGTDTQYF
CDR3nt: TGTGCCAGCACGACGACTAGCGGGACAGATACGCAGTATTTT
d_gene: TRBD2
j_gene: TRBJ2-3
len: 14
abundance: once
v_gene: TRBV2

CDR3aa: CASSHRDSVYEQYF
CDR3nt: TGCGCCAGCAGCCACCGGGACAGTGTCTACGAGCAGTACTTC
d_gene: TRBD1
j_gene: TRBJ2-7
len: 14
abundance: -
v_gene: TRBV4-1

CDR3aa: CASSLSAGASYTDTQYF
CDR3nt: TGTGCCAGCAGCTTATCGGCGGGGGCGTCCTACACAGATACGCAGTATTTT
d_gene: -
j_gene: TRBJ2-3
len: 17
abundance: -
v_gene: TRBV11-1

CDR3aa: CASSTETQYF
CDR3nt: TGTGCCAGCAGTACAGAGACCCAGTACTTC
d_gene: -
j_gene: TRBJ2-5
len: 10
abundance: once
v_gene: TRBV7-9

CDR3aa: CASSEGGGSPLHF
CDR3nt: TGTGCCAGCAGTGAAGGAGGGGGTTCACCCCTCCACTTT
d_gene: -
j_gene: TRBJ1-6
len: 13
abundance: -
v_gene: TRBV6-5

CDR3aa: CASSVARDGEKLFF
CDR3nt: TGTGCCAGCAGCGTAGCGAGGGACGGTGAAAAACTGTTTTTT
d_gene: -
j_gene: TRBJ1-4
len: 14
abundance: -
v_gene: TRBV9